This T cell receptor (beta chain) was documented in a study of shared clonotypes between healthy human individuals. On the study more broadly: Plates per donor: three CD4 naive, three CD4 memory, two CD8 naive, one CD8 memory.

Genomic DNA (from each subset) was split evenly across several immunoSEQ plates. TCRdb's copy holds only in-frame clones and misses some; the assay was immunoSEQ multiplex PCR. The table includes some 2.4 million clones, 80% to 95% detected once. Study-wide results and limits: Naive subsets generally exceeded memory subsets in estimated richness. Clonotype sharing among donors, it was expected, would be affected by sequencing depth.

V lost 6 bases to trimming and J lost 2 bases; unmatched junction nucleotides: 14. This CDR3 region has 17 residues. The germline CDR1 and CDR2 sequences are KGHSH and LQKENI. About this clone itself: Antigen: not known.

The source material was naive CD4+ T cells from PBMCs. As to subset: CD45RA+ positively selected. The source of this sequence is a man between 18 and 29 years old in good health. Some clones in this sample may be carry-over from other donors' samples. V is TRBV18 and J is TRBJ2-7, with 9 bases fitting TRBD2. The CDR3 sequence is CASSPGGGAGGTYEQYF. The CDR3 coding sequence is TGTGCCAGCTCGCCGGGAGGGGGAGCGGGGGGAACCTACGAGCAGTACTTC.